Below are 22 T cell receptor beta chains sequenced from a single sample in a study of T cell responses to AZD1222 COVID-19 vaccine. The assay was immunoSEQ multiplex PCR, and TCRdb's table has in-frame clones only and misses some. Seen here are 120,000 or so clones, 80% to 90% observed once, and the top ten hold under 4%. The input for sequencing was peripheral blood, taken on day 0 of AZD1222 vaccination. The origin of the receptors is an adult in good health.

The chain uses TRBV19 and TRBJ1-5; a possible D gene is TRBD1 (5 bases). The length of the CDR3 is 14 residues. Germline V gene data show CDR1 as LNHDA and CDR2 as SQIVND (reference sequence). The V and J ends lost 5 bases and 1 base respectively, with 9 bases between them. This chain's CDR3 is CASSGGGSNQPQHF. The CDR3, as DNA: TGTGCCAGTAGTGGGGGAGGGAGCAATCAGCCCCAGCATTTT.

This clone is labeled medium-sized. The rearrangement uses TRBV14 and TRBJ2-7; 10 nucleotides agree with TRBD1. The germline gives CDR1 SGHDN, CDR2 FVKESK. V trimming: 0 bases; J trimming: 2 bases; junction bases outside the gene matches: 7. This CDR3 contains 17 residues. CDR3 sequence: CASSQDSPGQGAYEQYF. CDR3 nucleotide sequence: TGTGCCAGCAGCCAAGATTCTCCAGGACAGGGGGCCTACGAGCAGTACTTC.

This chain links TRBV7-2 with TRBJ1-5, with a tentative D call TRBD1 (5 bases). The V end lost 6 bases, the J end lost 5 bases, and 11 bases lay between the germline ends. Germline V gives CDR1 SGHTA, CDR2 FQGNSA. The CDR3 extends over 13 amino acids. CDR3 coding DNA: TGTGCCAGCAGTCGGGGGAGGGATCAGCCCCAGCATTTT. It specifies CASSRGRDQPQHF.

The chain combines TRBV5-1 with TRBJ2-6; D gene unclear. CDR1 is SGHRS, CDR2 YFSETQ, per germline. The CDR3 has 15 amino acids. The V end lost 4 bases, the J end lost 1 base, and 9 bases lay between the germline ends. CDR3 sequence reads: CASSGSASGANVLTF. In DNA form, the CDR3 reads TGCGCCAGCAGCGGAAGTGCTTCTGGGGCCAACGTCCTGACTTTC. Drawing the rest from reference TRBV5-1 and TRBJ2-6, the complete variable domain is KAGVTQTPRYLIKTRGQQVTLSCSPISGHRSVSWYQQTPGQGLQFLFEYFSETQRNKGNFPGRFSGRQFSNSRSEMNVSTLELGDSALYLCASSGSASGANVLTFGAGSRLTVL.

CDR3 in DNA: TGCGCCAGCAGCGCCCGGGACGGAGGGAACTATGGCTACACCTTC. Its protein is CASSARDGGNYGYTF. The chain has TRBV10-2 and TRBJ1-2, with D perhaps TRBD1 (5 bases). V gave up 6 bases and J gave up 2 bases, with 16 bases separating them. There are 15 residues in the CDR3. The germline CDR1 and CDR2 sequences are WSHSY and SAAADI.

The chain joins TRBV9 to TRBJ2-5; tentative D call: TRBD1 (7 bases). V shed 4 bases and J shed 10 bases, with 17 bases lying between them. The CDR3 is 13 amino acids. Germline V gene lookup returns CDR1 SGDLS and CDR2 YYNGEE. In DNA form, the CDR3 reads TGTGCCAGCAGCCCCCCGTCCAGGGGGGACCAGTACTTC. It encodes CASSPPSRGDQYF.

This clone was detected only a few times. The chain is built from TRBV5-6 and TRBJ2-1, with D perhaps TRBD2 (6 bases). Germline assignment: CDR1 SGHDT and CDR2 YYEEEE. The CDR3 loop spans 15 amino acids. Trimming stripped 4 bases from V and 12 bases from J, with 23 bases between. The CDR3 region is CASSLRLGEITAQFF. CDR3 bases: TGTGCCAGCAGCCTTCGACTAGGAGAGATAACTGCGCAGTTCTTC.

This chain connects TRBV27 to TRBJ1-2; 9 nucleotides line up with TRBD1. V lost 5 bases and J lost 3; bases outside the gene matches: 7. Germline loops: CDR1 MNHEY, CDR2 SMNVEV (reference sequence). The CDR3 sequence is 15 residues long. The CDR3 nucleotides are TGTGCCAGCAGTGTCTCCGGGACAGGGCACTATGGCTACACCTTC. This translates into CASSVSGTGHYGYTF.

This clone was picked up one time. The genes are TRBV13 and TRBJ1-1; D uncertain. The CDR3 length is 16 residues. From germline, CDR1 is PRHDT and CDR2 FYEKMQ (reference sequence). V lost 5 bases to trimming and J lost 0 bases, with 16 bases between them. The CDR3 sequence is CASSLGRSILNTEAFF. The CDR3 DNA is TGTGCCAGCAGCCTCGGACGGAGTATCTTGAACACTGAAGCTTTCTTT.

The gene calls are TRBV7-2 and TRBJ1-2, with a weak D call TRBD1 (6 bases). V lost 5 bases and J lost 8, with 24 bases in between. The CDR3 length is 16 residues. Looked up from germline, CDR1 is SGHTA and CDR2 is FQGNSA. In nucleotides, the CDR3 is TGTGCCAGCAGCCTGACCCAAGGGACACCCGCCACCGGCTACACCTTC. It yields the protein CASSLTQGTPATGYTF.

A single count supports this clone. The gene calls are TRBV6-4 and TRBJ2-2; D uncertain. CDR1 is MRHNA, CDR2 SNTAGT, per germline. The ends were cut back, 7 bases at V and 0 bases at J, with 9 bases in the middle. There are 14 residues in the CDR3. The CDR3 region is CASTISANTGELFF. The CDR3 DNA reads as TGTGCCAGCACCATATCCGCGAACACCGGGGAGCTGTTTTTT.

This rearrangement joins TRBV7-9 to TRBJ1-1; D is unresolved. The CDR3 runs to 13 residues. V shed 7 bases and J shed 6 bases, with 15 bases lying between them. Looked up from germline, CDR1 is SEHNR and CDR2 is FQNEAQ (reference sequence). DNA for the CDR3: TGTGCCAGCAAAGACTCGAGGGAGGCTGAAGCTTTCTTT. This gives the protein CASKDSREAEAFF.

The rearrangement links TRBV9 to TRBJ2-7; D is perhaps TRBD2 (5 bases). The germline V gene has CDR1 SGDLS and CDR2 YYNGEE. This CDR3 has 14 residues. Between the trimmed V and J ends, which lost 4 bases and 2 bases, there was a span of 13 bases. The CDR3 reads CASSLVAGTYEQYF. DNA of the CDR3: TGTGCCAGCAGCCTCGTAGCCGGGACCTACGAGCAGTACTTC.

Written as DNA, the CDR3 is TGTGCCAGCAGTGATTTTCGACAGGGGGTCAACTATGGCTACACCTTC. Protein: CASSDFRQGVNYGYTF. This chain joins TRBV27 and TRBJ1-2; 9 bases agree with TRBD1. This CDR3 has 16 residues. Germline V gene lookup returns CDR1 MNHEY and CDR2 SMNVEV (reference sequence). With V trimmed by 5 bases and J by 2 bases, 9 bases remained unmatched.

The J gene is TRBJ1-1, the V gene TRBV4-2; possible D gene TRBD1, 5 bases. The CDR3 covers 13 residues. Germline-derived CDR1 and CDR2 are LGHNA and YNFKEQ. Trimming stripped 1 base from V and 8 bases from J, with 11 bases between. The CDR3 spells CASSQGGGSEAFF. CDR3 bases: TGTGCCAGCAGCCAAGGCGGGGGTAGCGAAGCTTTCTTT.

CDR3 residues: CASSSPAGRAGEQYF. In DNA, the CDR3 is TGTGCCAGCAGCTCTCCAGCGGGGAGGGCCGGCGAGCAGTACTTC. The chain has TRBV7-9 and TRBJ2-7; TRBD2 matches 7 bases. Germline CDR1 and CDR2: SEHNR and FQNEAQ (reference sequence). The CDR3 spans 15 residues. V lost 4 bases, J lost 6 bases, and 12 bases stayed unmatched.

J is TRBJ1-6 and V is TRBV7-2, with 7 positions matching TRBD1. The CDR3 spans 16 residues. Germline CDR1 and CDR2: SGHTA and FQGNSA. After removal of 5 bases from V and 9 bases from J, the junction contained 13 bases not matched to a gene. The CDR3, as DNA: TGTGCCAGCAGCCCGTTTATATTCCAGGGGGGTTCACCCCTCCACTTT. Protein sequence: CASSPFIFQGGSPLHF.

By sample share, this clone is medium-sized. This chain connects TRBV5-8 to TRBJ1-1; D is ambiguous. The CDR3 has 11 amino acids. The germline gives CDR1 SGHTS, CDR2 YDEGEE. The CDR3 region is CVPRGNTEAFF. The DNA of the CDR3 is TGTGTCCCTCGAGGTAACACTGAAGCTTTCTTT. Filled out from reference TRBV5-8 and TRBJ1-1, the complete variable domain reads EAGVTQSPTHLIKTRGQQATLRCSPISGHTSVYWYQQALGLGLQFLLWYDEGEERNRGNFPPRFSGRQFPNYSSELNVNALELEDSALYLCVPRGNTEAFFGQGTRLTVV.

This clone was found once. This chain joins TRBV28 and TRBJ2-4; 9 nucleotides align to TRBD1. J was trimmed by 6 bases and V by 1 base; bases with no gene match: 1. Germline loops: CDR1 MDHEN, CDR2 SYDVKM. This CDR3 comprises 14 residues. The CDR3 DNA sequence: TGTGCCAGCAGTTTATCACAGGGGGCAAACATTCAGTACTTC. Its protein product is CASSLSQGANIQYF.

The rearrangement links TRBV19 to TRBJ2-5; 10 positions match TRBD2. Germline lookup yields CDR1 LNHDA and CDR2 SQIVND (reference sequence). The junction had 8 bases not matched to a gene; V was cut back by 7 bases and J by 0 bases. The CDR3 is 16 amino acids. CDR3 residues: CASNPGTSAYQETQYF. The CDR3 DNA reads TGTGCCAGTAACCCCGGGACTAGCGCTTACCAAGAGACCCAGTACTTC.

V and J are TRBV3-1 (or the pseudogene TRBV3-2) and TRBJ1-6; D uncertain. The CDR3 spans 14 residues. The germline CDR1 and CDR2 sequences are LGHDT and YNNKEL (reference sequence). Trimming pared 1 base from V and 9 bases from J, leaving 10 bases between. The CDR3 nucleotides read TGTGCCAGCAGCCAAGGGGTTGTGGCTTCACCCCTCCACTTT. Residues: CASSQGVVASPLHF.

This clone was found a few times. This chain joins TRBV5-1 and TRBJ2-7; D call uncertain. Trimming cost V 0 bases and J 0 bases, with 7 bases left between them. The germline V gene has CDR1 SGHRS and CDR2 YFSETQ. The CDR3 totals 14 residues. The CDR3 DNA sequence: TGCGCCAGCAGCTTGGACTCTATCTCCTACGAGCAGTACTTC. Translating it yields CASSLDSISYEQYF.